This TCR beta chain emerged from a study of T cell repertoires in cytomegalovirus infection. Across the whole study: Public TCR beta signatures marked donors with CMV infection and the matching HLA.

The CDR3 spans 16 residues. The germline gives CDR1 SGHTA, CDR2 FQGNSA. V was clipped by 1 base and J by 6 bases; unmatched bases: 9. TCRdb reprocessed the reads with MiXCR, giving one entry per CDR3 protein. Of 200,000 to 300,000 distinct CDR3 sequences in the sample, 6.5% are singletons; the top ten hold 6.5%. Study outcomes and limitations: HLA-C-restricted CMV clonotypes gave the most frequent clonotype in two of eight donors. Public TCR beta family frequency separated CMV-and-HLA carriers, including in an independent cohort.

Many counts were recorded for this clonotype. Its target is unknown. The sequence was collected from a human donor in good health (CMV status not recorded). Some clones in this sample may be carry-over from other donors' samples. Material for sequencing was PBMCs. The chain joins TRBV7-2 to TRBJ1-5, with 7 positions matching TRBD1. As DNA, the CDR3 is TGTGCCAGCAGCTTAGACTTAAGCAGGGGGGGTCAGCCCCAGCATTTT. Residues: CASSLDLSRGGQPQHF.